One sample yielded the 20 T cell receptor beta chains listed below, sequenced in a study of vaccination effects on CD4 cells after COVID-19. TCRdb's table, derived via immunoSEQ multiplex PCR, lists solely in-frame clones and lacks some. This table holds tens of thousands of clones, around 74% found once. After less than twelve days in culture, the CD4+ T cells were isolated. What these receptors recognize is not known. The source material was CD4+ T cells from PBMCs cultured without peptide, sampled before COVID-19 vaccination. The receptor source for this set is a human donor who received a COVID-19 vaccine.

In its sample, this clone was seen a few times. The chain has TRBV27 and TRBJ2-2; 8 nucleotides align to TRBD1. CDR1 and CDR2 from the germline V gene are MNHEY and SMNVEV (reference sequence). The CDR3 is made up of 15 amino acids. Trimming removed 0 bases from V and 7 bases from J; junction bases left unmatched: 4. The CDR3 sequence: CASSLSGQAHGELFF. The CDR3 nucleotides read TGTGCCAGCAGTTTATCGGGACAGGCGCACGGGGAGCTGTTTTTT.

The chain is built from TRBV30 and TRBJ1-2; 9 bases match TRBD1. The V and J ends lost 5 bases and 7 bases, in that order; junction bases with no gene match: 14. There are 15 residues in the CDR3. Germline-derived CDR1 and CDR2 are GTSNPN and SVGIG (reference sequence). The CDR3 loop reads CAWRGKQGAYGGYTF. For the CDR3, the DNA is TGTGCCTGGCGAGGTAAACAGGGGGCGTACGGTGGCTACACCTTC. Combining the CDR3 with reference TRBV30 and TRBJ1-2 gives the whole variable domain SQTIHQWPATLVQPVGSPLSLECTVEGTSNPNLYWYRQAAGRGLQLLFYSVGIGQISSEVPQNLSASRPQDRQFILSSKKLLLSDSGFYLCAWRGKQGAYGGYTFGSGTRLTVV.

The J gene is TRBJ1-4, the V gene TRBV15; 8 bases align to TRBD1. Trimming cost V 3 bases and J 4 bases; bases outside gene matches: 4. Germline values: CDR1 LNHNV, CDR2 YYDKDF (reference sequence). This CDR3 region has 15 residues. CDR3 DNA sequence: TGTGCCACCAGCAGGGGGACAGGCCTTAATGAAAAACTGTTTTTT. Translating gives CATSRGTGLNEKLFF.

V and J are TRBV29-1 and TRBJ1-1, with TRBD1 matching 9 bases. The trim removed 7 bases at V and 4 bases at J, leaving 7 bases unmatched. The CDR3 contains 13 residues. Germline V lookup: CDR1 SQVTM, CDR2 ANQGSEA. The DNA for the CDR3 is TGCAGCGGAGTAATGACAGGGGGCACTGAAGCTTTCTTT. Protein sequence: CSGVMTGGTEAFF.

Here the CDR3 DNA reads TGTGCCAGCAGTTTGGAGGGGTTGGATGGCTACACCTTC. This translates into CASSLEGLDGYTF. V gene TRBV6-6 combines with J gene TRBJ1-2; D perhaps matches TRBD1 (5 bases). This CDR3 comprises 13 residues. The V gene lost 4 bases and the J gene lost 6 bases, with 12 bases spanning the gap. The germline CDR1 and CDR2 sequences are MNHNY and SVGAGI (reference sequence).

The chain recombines TRBV5-6 with TRBJ2-7; 7 bases are a match to TRBD2. There are 15 residues in the CDR3. Germline trimming cut 3 bases from V and 7 bases from J; bases unmatched to any gene: 13. Germline values: CDR1 SGHDT, CDR2 YYEEEE. The CDR3 is CASSWGGTVSGEQYF. In DNA form, the CDR3 reads TGTGCCAGCAGCTGGGGGGGAACGGTGTCGGGGGAGCAGTACTTC.

The J gene is TRBJ1-1, the V gene TRBV18; unclear D gene. Deletions cut 4 bases from V and 0 bases from J, with 3 bases between. The CDR3 totals 12 residues. Germline lookup yields CDR1 KGHSH and CDR2 LQKENI. The CDR3 is CASSRVNTEAFF. The CDR3 bases are TGTGCCAGCTCACGGGTGAACACTGAAGCTTTCTTT.

The chain uses TRBV10-3 and TRBJ1-6; tentatively, D is TRBD1 (6 bases). The CDR3 extends over 16 amino acids. V lost 4 bases, J lost 6 bases, and 16 bases lay in between. Germline CDR1 is ENHRY and CDR2 is SYGVKD. The CDR3 bases are TGTGCCATCAGTGGACAGGAGGGGATCCGTAATTCACCCCTCCACTTT. This sequence encodes CAISGQEGIRNSPLHF.

The chain employs TRBV10-3 and TRBJ1-1; 9 positions match TRBD1. CDR1 is ENHRY and CDR2 is SYGVKD in the germline V gene. The CDR3 extends over 15 amino acids. V gave up 5 bases and J gave up 1 base; unmatched junction bases: 5. CDR3 amino acids: CAISTPGQGNTEAFF. The DNA of the CDR3 is TGTGCCATCAGTACCCCGGGACAGGGGAACACTGAAGCTTTCTTT.

This clone turned up a few times. The gene calls are TRBV5-1 and TRBJ1-5; 8 bases map to TRBD1. Germline loops: CDR1 SGHRS, CDR2 YFSETQ. The CDR3 loop spans 14 amino acids. Unmatched junction bases numbered 3, after V lost 3 bases and J lost 4 bases. The CDR3 here is CASSSGGGNQPQHF. CDR3 sequence (DNA): TGCGCCAGCAGCTCAGGGGGCGGAAATCAGCCCCAGCATTTT.

CDR3 bases: TGTGCCAGCAGCCAAGAGACTGGAAGTGAAGCTTTCTTT. This encodes CASSQETGSEAFF. The J gene is TRBJ1-1, the V gene TRBV14, with no clear D. Trimming left V 0 bases short and J 7 bases short, with 9 bases between. The CDR3 length is 13 residues. Germline values: CDR1 SGHDN, CDR2 FVKESK.

This clone turned up a few times. The chain carries TRBV18 and TRBJ2-3; TRBD1 aligns across 7 bases. The CDR3 totals 14 residues. Looked up from germline, CDR1 is KGHSH and CDR2 is LQKENI. V lost 4 bases to trimming and J lost 2 bases; unmatched junction nucleotides: 3. CDR3 in amino acids: CASSRGQNTDTQYF. CDR3 nucleotide sequence: TGTGCCAGCTCACGGGGACAGAACACAGATACGCAGTATTTT.

CDR3 DNA: TGTGCCAGCAGTTTGGCTACCTACACCGACGAGCAGTACTTC. Protein sequence: CASSLATYTDEQYF. The chain links TRBV6-5 to TRBJ2-7; D is unresolved. The CDR3 loop spans 14 amino acids. Trimming took 4 bases from V and 5 from J, leaving 15 bases between them. Germline CDR1 reads MNHEY; CDR2 reads SVGAGI.

This CDR3 reads CASSPYGMDTDTQYF. The CDR3 DNA sequence: TGTGCCAGCAGCCCCTATGGGATGGACACAGATACGCAGTATTTT. J is TRBJ2-3 and V is TRBV9; D gene uncertain. This CDR3 region has 15 residues. Germline V gene lookup returns CDR1 SGDLS and CDR2 YYNGEE. Trimming shortened V by 4 bases and J by 2 bases, and 14 bases separated the two germline ends.

This clone came up a few times. The chain uses TRBV5-4 and TRBJ1-6; perhaps TRBD1 as D (5 bases). Germline loops: CDR1 SGHNT, CDR2 YYREEE (reference sequence). The CDR3 is made up of 17 amino acids. Trimming shortened V by 0 bases and J by 10 bases, and 20 bases separated the two germline ends. Here the CDR3 reads CASSLEAPGSAGSPLHF. CDR3 nucleotides: TGTGCCAGCAGCTTGGAGGCTCCCGGGAGTGCAGGGTCACCCCTCCACTTT.

The rearrangement uses TRBV4-1 and TRBJ1-1; possible D gene TRBD1, 6 bases. The ends were cut back, 1 base at V and 4 bases at J, with 19 bases in the middle. Germline V gene sequence: CDR1 MGHRA, CDR2 YSYEKL. The CDR3 totals 17 residues. The CDR3: CASSQGGGRTRGTEAFF. The CDR3 DNA sequence: TGCGCCAGCAGCCAAGGAGGTGGGCGGACCAGGGGCACTGAAGCTTTCTTT.

The chain uses TRBV2 and TRBJ1-2; TRBD1 is a possible D gene (5 bases). This CDR3 is 13 amino acids long. The V end was cut by 11 bases, the J end by 8 bases, with 21 bases between. Germline loops: CDR1 SNHLY, CDR2 FYNNEI. The CDR3 bases are TGTGCCGGACAAGTGGACGGGCCGGGCGGCTACACCTTC. Translation: CAGQVDGPGGYTF.

J is TRBJ2-3 and V is TRBV5-5; 7 nucleotides align to TRBD2. CDR1 is SGHKS and CDR2 is YYEKEE in the germline V gene (reference sequence). The CDR3 is made up of 14 amino acids. The trim removed 7 bases at V and 11 bases at J, leaving 16 bases unmatched. The CDR3 loop is CASVPELTSPGQYF. For the CDR3, the DNA is TGTGCCAGCGTCCCTGAGTTGACTAGCCCAGGGCAGTATTTT.

This clone is termed medium-sized. The V call is TRBV7-2, the J call TRBJ2-1; no firm D call. This CDR3 contains 15 residues. Trimming left V 2 bases short and J 3 bases short, with 11 bases between. Germline V lookup: CDR1 SGHTA, CDR2 FQGNSA. The CDR3 protein is CASSLFAVGYNEQFF. In DNA, the CDR3 is TGTGCCAGCAGCTTATTTGCCGTGGGCTACAATGAGCAGTTCTTC.

CDR3 amino acids: CASSSTGNTGELFF. In DNA, the CDR3 is TGTGCCAGCAGCTCGACAGGGAACACCGGGGAGCTGTTTTTT. The rearrangement joins TRBV5-5 to TRBJ2-2, with D possibly being TRBD1 (6 bases). V lost 3 bases, J lost 1 base, and 7 bases lay in between. Germline loops: CDR1 SGHKS, CDR2 YYEKEE (reference sequence). The CDR3 has 14 amino acids.